These 16 T cell receptor beta chains came from one sample sequenced in a study of T cells in Graves' hyperthyroidism and ophthalmopathy. Amplification yielded TCR beta CDR3 regions, with RNA transcripts as the source. The HTBI set primed first-round TCR CDR3 RT-PCR. TCRdb itself ran the multiplex PCR reads through MiXCR, one entry per CDR3 protein. The sample shows 450,000 to 700,000 distinct CDR3 sequences, just over 45% of them seen only once. Sequencing was performed on peripheral blood or thyroid tissue (not recorded which). The source is a woman aged 18-35 years with Graves' hyperthyroidism.

V usage is TRBV6-5 and J usage is TRBJ1-2; maybe TRBD1 (6 bases). This CDR3 spans 13 amino acids. Trimming took 5 bases from V and 3 from J, leaving 10 bases between them. CDR1 and CDR2 (germline): MNHEY, SVGAGI. The chain's CDR3 is CASSTAGDYGYTF. The CDR3 DNA follows: TGTGCCAGCAGTACCGCAGGGGACTATGGCTACACCTTC.

This chain links TRBV2 with TRBJ1-2; TRBD1 matches 7 bases. The germline gives CDR1 SNHLY, CDR2 FYNNEI. V shed 6 bases and J 4 bases; nucleotides not matched to a gene: 11. The length of the CDR3 is 15 residues. This CDR3 reads CASSVRQGLVYGYTF. CDR3 bases: TGTGCCAGCAGCGTTCGACAGGGTTTAGTCTATGGCTACACCTTC.

This clonotype was detected only once. This chain links TRBV20-1 with TRBJ2-2; 7 nucleotides align to TRBD1. The CDR3 loop spans 14 amino acids. V trimming: 6 bases; J trimming: 1 base; junction bases outside the gene matches: 5. The germline V gene encodes CDR1 DFQATT and CDR2 SNEGSKA (reference sequence). CDR3 coding DNA: TGCAGTGCCGTCGGACAGGTGAACACCGGGGAGCTGTTTTTT. Its translation is CSAVGQVNTGELFF.

This chain connects TRBV6-6 to TRBJ2-7; 9 bases align to TRBD1. Germline V lookup: CDR1 MNHNY, CDR2 SVGAGI (reference sequence). V lost 6 bases and J lost 5; bases outside the gene matches: 5. CDR3 size: 13 residues. The CDR3 loop is CASRQGARHEQYF. The CDR3 nucleotides read TGTGCCAGCAGACAGGGGGCGCGCCACGAGCAGTACTTC.

This clonotype has ten or more counts. The V call is TRBV4-3, the J call TRBJ2-2; D is perhaps TRBD1 or TRBD2 (5 bases each). CDR3 size: 15 residues. Trimming took off 3 bases at V and 4 bases at J, with 12 bases between the two ends. The germline CDR1 and CDR2 sequences are LGHNA and YSLEER. CDR3 sequence reads: CASSQGTAVTGELFF. The CDR3, as DNA: TGCGCCAGCAGCCAGGGGACGGCAGTCACCGGGGAGCTGTTTTTT.

This clonotype was counted only a few times. This chain connects TRBV7-3 to TRBJ2-7; maybe TRBD2 (6 bases). The J call may be wrong; the DNA end is better matched by TRBJ2-1. Germline loops: CDR1 SGHTA, CDR2 FQGTGA. This CDR3 spans 15 amino acids. CDR3 DNA sequence: TGTGCCAGCAGCCTCGACAAGACTAGTAGTGGTGAGCAGTTCTTC. This sequence encodes CASSLDKTSSGEQFF.

The chain has TRBV11-2 and TRBJ1-1; D not resolved. Germline-derived CDR1 and CDR2 are SGHAT and FQNNGV. The V end was cut by 6 bases, the J end by 3 bases, with 23 bases between. The CDR3 is 17 residues long. CDR3 region: CASSFMVFVPSDTEAFF. The CDR3 DNA reads as TGTGCCAGCAGTTTTATGGTGTTTGTTCCTTCGGACACTGAAGCTTTCTTT.

This clonotype was observed at least ten times. The V and J genes are TRBV2 and TRBJ1-6; a possible D gene is TRBD1 (6 bases). Trimming removed 2 bases at V and 7 bases at J, with 12 bases between. CDR3 length equals 15 residues. Germline V gene sequence: CDR1 SNHLY, CDR2 FYNNEI. The CDR3 protein is CASSELGRGNSPLHF. In DNA, the CDR3 is TGTGCCAGCAGTGAACTGGGCAGGGGAAATTCACCCCTCCACTTT.

This clonotype came up a few times. The chain couples TRBV7-2 to TRBJ1-5; a possible D gene is TRBD1 (6 bases). V was trimmed by 5 bases and J by 7 bases, leaving 24 bases between them. This CDR3 comprises 17 residues. Germline V lookup: CDR1 SGHTA, CDR2 FQGNSA. The CDR3 loop reads CASSQLPTGIGTQPQHF. CDR3 DNA sequence: TGTGCCAGCAGCCAACTGCCGACAGGAATAGGAACGCAGCCCCAGCATTTT.

This clonotype was seen ten or more times. The gene calls are TRBV7-2 and TRBJ2-2; possibly TRBD1 or TRBD2 for D (5 bases each). The CDR3 contains 13 residues. In germline, CDR1 is SGHTA, CDR2 FQGNSA. Trimming removed 5 bases from V and 6 bases from J, with 10 bases in between. CDR3 region: CASSPWGSGELFF. CDR3 nucleotides: TGTGCCAGCAGCCCGTGGGGGTCCGGGGAGCTGTTTTTT.

This chain uses TRBV10-3 with TRBJ2-7, with TRBD1 matching 8 bases. CDR1 is ENHRY, CDR2 SYGVKD, per germline. The V and J ends lost 4 bases and 7 bases, in that order; junction bases with no gene match: 9. CDR3 length: 14 amino acids. The DNA of the CDR3 is TGTGCCATCAGTGGGAAACAGGGGGTTCATGAGCAGTACTTC. Its translation is CAISGKQGVHEQYF.

The V and J genes are TRBV10-2 and TRBJ1-2; 8 bases match TRBD1. The CDR3 contains 12 residues. Germline loops: CDR1 WSHSY, CDR2 SAAADI. J gave up 8 bases and V 8 bases, and 7 bases lay outside the gene matches. CDR3 region: CASGGQGGGYTF. The DNA of the CDR3 is TGCGCCAGCGGAGGACAGGGAGGCGGCTACACCTTC.

This clonotype was picked up many times. The chain couples TRBV2 to TRBJ1-1, with D tentatively TRBD1 (5 bases). V lost 8 bases, J lost 10 bases, and 14 bases lay in between. CDR1 and CDR2 from the germline V gene are SNHLY and FYNNEI. CDR3 size: 11 residues. In DNA, the CDR3 is TGTGCCAGCGTTGCAGGGAAGGCAGCTTTCTTT. Translation gives CASVAGKAAFF.

The rearrangement joins TRBV7-2 to TRBJ2-6, with 9 nucleotides matching TRBD2. The CDR3 has 17 amino acids. V shed 5 bases and J 7 bases; nucleotides not matched to a gene: 12. Germline V gives CDR1 SGHTA, CDR2 FQGNSA. CDR3 sequence (DNA): TGTGCCAGCAGCCTTTACGGGGGGCTAGCGGGAGCCAACGTCCTGACTTTC. Translated: CASSLYGGLAGANVLTF.

Concerning this clonotype itself: A much larger clone differs from this one at a single base, so this may be a read error. This CDR3 is missing its conserved last phenylalanine or tryptophan, likely due to a read error. The V gene is TRBV24-1, the J gene TRBJ2-5, with 9 bases aligning to TRBD1. V was clipped by 5 bases and J by 5 bases; unmatched bases: 5. Germline CDR1 and CDR2: KGHDR and SFDVKD. This CDR3 is built from 14 residues. CDR3 sequence (DNA): TGTGCCACCAGTGCCCCGACAGGGGGGGAGACCCAGTACCTC. Its translation is CATSAPTGGETQYL.

This clonotype was seen ten or more times. The chain recombines TRBV11-3 with TRBJ1-1; D gene unclear. This CDR3 region has 12 residues. V lost 1 base to trimming and J lost 4 bases, with 4 bases between them. The germline gives CDR1 SGHNT, CDR2 YENEEA. CDR3 DNA sequence: TGTGCCAGCAGCTTAGCCATCACTGAAGCTTTCTTT. Translated: CASSLAITEAFF.